This T cell receptor (beta chain) was sequenced for a study of blood T cell repertoires in COVID-19. Overall study context: Samples representing acute and convalescent COVID-19 were sourced from the United States, Italy and Spain. PBMCs, B-cell-depleted T cells, or T cells provided the cDNA or gDNA that made up the material.

Authors' methods: Reference gene primer amplification yielded estimated nucleated cell counts. The data were produced by immunoSEQ multiplex PCR, yet TCRdb's version contains in-frame clones alone and is incomplete. V and J calls and clone size are as listed in that table; D and trimming were resolved from the DNA. The sample lists about 480,000 clones; around 89% were seen once. V gave up 9 bases and J gave up 3 bases; unmatched junction bases: 8. Germline lookup yields CDR1 SGHTA and CDR2 FQGTGA. CDR3 length equals 14 residues. This clone has only a few counts. The chain is built from TRBV7-3 and TRBJ2-3; TRBD2 aligns across 8 bases. The TCR comes from a woman under 40 with acute or convalescent COVID-19. Material for sequencing was peripheral blood. CDR3 nucleotides: TGTGCCAGTTCCGAAGCGGGGGAGACAGATACGCAGTATTTT. Protein product: CASSEAGETDTQYF.